This T cell receptor beta chain was captured by sequencing in a study of cytomegalovirus exposure and HLA in healthy donors. Whole-study findings and limits: Per published accounts, TCR beta sequences correctly predicted the HLA-A and HLA-B alleles of most subjects. As confirmed in vitro, a few CMV-associated chains were specific for CMV antigens. A later analysis associated some 16,000 TCR beta sequences with HLA alleles at a 0.05 false discovery rate.

CDR1 and CDR2 from the germline V gene are SGHTA and FQGNSA. The V gene end was trimmed by 4 bases and the J gene end by 3 bases; junction bases not matched to a gene: 7. The CDR3 is made up of 15 amino acids. The PCR was carried out with 60 Vbeta primers and 13 Jbeta primers. Repertoires were generated with immunoSEQ multiplex PCR, while TCRdb's copy carries only in-frame clones and drops some. The sample has under 150,000 clones; roughly 76% are singletons. This clone was picked up a small number of times. Its antigen remains unknown. In nominal health when sampled, donors likely had unrecorded immune exposures nonetheless.

V and J are TRBV7-2 and TRBJ2-7; 9 nucleotides line up with TRBD2. Sequencing input: PBMCs. This receptor was identified in a human donor in good health. As DNA, the CDR3 is TGTGCCAGCAGCTCGATTAGCGGGAGTCTCTACGAGCAGTACTTC. Protein sequence: CASSSISGSLYEQYF.